Listed below are T cell receptor beta chains from one sample, sequenced in a study of neurological immune-mediated disorders. TCRdb redid the calling of the 5' RACE reads with MiXCR, one entry per CDR3 protein. The table lists over 25,000 distinct CDR3 sequences, about 17% of them singletons. Sample: CD4+ T cells from blood. Receptors originate from a female donor with HTLV-1-associated myelopathy (HAM/TSP). The CDR3 runs from the conserved cysteine through the conserved F or W. D genes are given only for firm matches. A clone size is listed for some rows: how often the clone was seen (once, few, many), or a class if it is expanded.

>TRBV11-2|NA|many|TRBJ1-1
TGTGCCAGCAGCTCCGTACAGCGGGGAAGAGTTGTCTTT
CASSSVQRGRVVF
>TRBV6-2/TRBV6-3|NA|many|TRBJ2-1
TGTGCCAGCAGTTACGGGCCCTCCCCAGCGTTCTTC
CASSYGPSPAFF
>TRBV11-2|TRBD1|many|TRBJ2-5
TGTGCCAGCAGTAGGGGGCGTGGGGAGACCCAGTACTTC
CASSRGRGETQYF
>TRBV28|NA|many|TRBJ2-5
TGTGCCAGCAGTTTGACCGGGGCAGAGACCCAGTACTTC
CASSLTGAETQYF
>TRBV5-1|TRBD1|NA|TRBJ2-1
TGCGCCAGTAAGCCAGGACAGGGCTCCTACAATGAGCAGTTCTTC
CASKPGQGSYNEQFF
>TRBV5-6|NA|many|TRBJ2-2
TGTGCCAGCAGCTCTGGCAGGGTCAATAACGCCGGGGAGCTGTTTTTT
CASSSGRVNNAGELFF
>TRBV15|NA|many|TRBJ1-4
TGTGCCACCAGCAGCCGGGACGGGCGCATGGGGAAACTGTTTTTT
CATSSRDGRMGKLFF
>TRBV11-2|NA|many|TRBJ2-1
TGTGCCAGCAAAATGAATGTCCCCTACAATGAGCAGTTCTTC
CASKMNVPYNEQFF
>TRBV20-1|TRBD2|many|TRBJ2-7
TGCAGTGCTAGAATGCCGGGACTAGCGGGGGCAGTCTACGAGCAGTACTTC
CSARMPGLAGAVYEQYF
>TRBV7-2|TRBD1|many|TRBJ2-2
TGTGCCAGCAGCCCGCCAGGGGGTGGAGGCACCGGGGAGCTGTTTTTT
CASSPPGGGGTGELFF
>TRBV20-1|TRBD1|medium-sized|TRBJ1-1
TGCAGTGCTAGTTCCGGGACAGGGGGCTGGGCTTTCTTT
CSASSGTGGWAFF
>TRBV3-1|NA|few|TRBJ2-1
TGTGCCAGCAGCCGTGACGGGGCGAGCTCCTACAATGAGCAGTTCTTC
CASSRDGASSYNEQFF
>TRBV12-3/TRBV12-4|NA|many|TRBJ2-5
TGTGCCAGCAGTCACCATGACGCCCTGGGGCAGGGGGGCCGGACCCAGTACTTC
CASSHHDALGQGGRTQYF
>TRBV5-1|NA|many|TRBJ2-1
TGCGCCAGCAGCTTGGAGGCAGGGGGGGGTGAGCAGTTCTTC
CASSLEAGGGEQFF
>TRBV12-3/TRBV12-4|NA|many|TRBJ1-4
TGTGCCAGCACCATTTTCTCGGGGGCTAATGAAAAACTGTTTTTT
CASTIFSGANEKLFF
>TRBV5-1|TRBD1|many|TRBJ1-4
TGCGCCAGCAGCTTGGACCCCGGGACAGGTGGTGAAAAACTGTTTTTT
CASSLDPGTGGEKLFF
>TRBV6-2/TRBV6-3|NA|many|TRBJ2-7
TGTGCCAGCAGTTACATGTGGGCTAGCTCCTACGAGCAGTACTTC
CASSYMWASSYEQYF
>TRBV7-2|NA|many|TRBJ2-7
TGTGCCAGCAGCCCTTTCGGGTCCTACAACGAGCAGTACTTC
CASSPFGSYNEQYF
>TRBV20-1|NA|many|TRBJ1-4
TGCAGTGCAAGAAACAGTTGGAATGAAAAACTGTTTTTT
CSARNSWNEKLFF
>TRBV12-3/TRBV12-4|NA|many|TRBJ1-5
TGTGCCAGCAGTTTCGAGGGGACGGAAAATCAGCCCCAGCATTTT
CASSFEGTENQPQHF
>TRBV20-1|NA|many|TRBJ2-5
TGCAGTGCTAGAGGATTAGGGCAGGGTGGACAGACCCAGTACTTC
CSARGLGQGGQTQYF
>TRBV4-3|NA|many|TRBJ2-1
TGCGCCAGCAGCCAAGTAGTAGGTGGTGAGCAGTTCTTC
CASSQVVGGEQFF
>TRBV12-3/TRBV12-4|NA|many|TRBJ1-6
TGTGCCAGCAGTTTCAGGGCGAGCGGTTCACCCCTCCACTTT
CASSFRASGSPLHF
>TRBV6-6|NA|NA|TRBJ2-1
TGTGCCAGCAGTTCCACCAAAGGCATCAATGAGCAGTTCTTC
CASSSTKGINEQFF
>TRBV5-6|NA|many|TRBJ2-7
TGTGCCAGACTTTTGGAGCAGTACTTC
CARLLEQYF
>TRBV29-1|NA|NA|TRBJ2-5
TGCAGCGTTGTCGGGGGACCCTCGGAGGCCCAGTACTTC
CSVVGGPSEAQYF
>TRBV20-1|NA|many|TRBJ1-2
TGCAGTGCTAGCCGGGGTGACTATGGCTACACCTTC
CSASRGDYGYTF
>TRBV28|NA|many|TRBJ2-1
TGTGCCAGCAGTTTTGGCCTAGGGAAAACCTACAATGAGCAGTTCTTC
CASSFGLGKTYNEQFF
>TRBV20-1|NA|many|TRBJ2-1
TGCAGTGCTAGGCGGAGGGCGGGGAGCTTCTACAATGAGCAGTTCTTC
CSARRRAGSFYNEQFF
>TRBV6-5|NA|many|TRBJ2-7
TGTGCCAGCAGTTACTCCGTCCCTGTCTACGAGCAGTACTTC
CASSYSVPVYEQYF
>TRBV7-2|NA|many|TRBJ1-4
TGTGCCAGCAGCTCCACTCGATTGGATGAAAAACTGTTTTTT
CASSSTRLDEKLFF
>TRBV20-1|TRBD2|many|TRBJ2-3
TGCAGTGCTAGTCATCTAGCGGGGAGCACAGATACGCAGTATTTT
CSASHLAGSTDTQYF
>TRBV20-1|NA|many|TRBJ2-7
TGCAGTGCTAGAGGGACGGTGGACTCCTACGAGCAGTACTTC
CSARGTVDSYEQYF